Listed here are 32 T cell receptor beta chains from one sample, sequenced in a study of T cell responses to AZD1222 COVID-19 vaccine. Only in-frame clones appear in the TCRdb table, and some are missing; sequencing was by immunoSEQ multiplex PCR. Of approximately 140,000 clones listed, 90% are singletons. The sequences come from peripheral blood, collected on day 0 of AZD1222 vaccination. These receptors were taken from an adult in good health.

As DNA, the CDR3 is TGTGCCAGTACCAGACAGGGTGGCCGAGACTATGGCTACACCTTC. Its protein product is CASTRQGGRDYGYTF. The chain couples TRBV19 to TRBJ1-2, with TRBD1 matching over 7 bases. From germline, CDR1 is LNHDA and CDR2 SQIVND (reference sequence). There are 15 residues in the CDR3. The V and J ends lost 7 bases and 3 bases, in that order; junction bases with no gene match: 11. Full variable domain (rest looked up from reference TRBV19 and TRBJ1-2): DGGITQSPKYLFRKEGQNVTLSCEQNLNHDAMYWYRQDPGQGLRLIYYSQIVNDFQKGDIAEGYSVSREKKESFPLTVTSAQKNPTAFYLCASTRQGGRDYGYTFGSGTRLTVV.

The V gene is TRBV7-6, the J gene TRBJ1-5, with D maybe TRBD1 (5 bases). Trimming left V 1 base short and J 1 base short, with 11 bases between. The CDR3 totals 16 residues. In germline, CDR1 is SGHVS, CDR2 FNYEAQ. The CDR3 spells CASSLESGMSNQPQHF. The CDR3 DNA reads TGTGCCAGCAGCTTAGAATCAGGGATGAGCAATCAGCCCCAGCATTTT. Supplemented by reference TRBV7-6 and TRBJ1-5, the full variable domain reads GAGVSQSPRYKVTKRGQDVALRCDPISGHVSLYWYRQALGQGPEFLTYFNYEAQQDKSGLPNDRFSAERPEGSISTLTIQRTEQRDSAMYRCASSLESGMSNQPQHFGDGTRLSIL.

The V gene is TRBV6-5, the J gene TRBJ2-1, with TRBD2 identical over 11 bases. The germline V gene has CDR1 MNHEY and CDR2 SVGAGI. This CDR3 region has 15 residues. The ends lost 1 base at V and 7 bases at J; junction bases unmatched: 3. CDR3 sequence reads: CASSYFSGRGNEQFF. In nucleotides, the CDR3 is TGTGCCAGCAGTTACTTTAGCGGGAGGGGAAATGAGCAGTTCTTC.

V is TRBV2 and J is TRBJ2-7; either TRBD1 or TRBD2 may fit D (5 bases each). The CDR3 is 13 amino acids. V lost 8 bases and J lost 8, with 19 bases in between. CDR1 and CDR2 from the germline V gene are SNHLY and FYNNEI. The CDR3 region has the DNA TGTGCCAGCCCCGAGGGAGACAGCGACAAGCAGTACTTC. It codes for CASPEGDSDKQYF.

This chain joins TRBV19 and TRBJ1-1; 8 nucleotides match TRBD1. Germline CDR1 reads LNHDA; CDR2 reads SQIVND (reference sequence). The CDR3 is 14 amino acids. The junction had 4 bases not matched to a gene; V was cut back by 7 bases and J by 0 bases. The DNA of the CDR3 is TGTGCCAGTACCTTGGGACAGGTGAACACTGAAGCTTTCTTT. It codes for CASTLGQVNTEAFF.

This sequence joins TRBV7-8 and TRBJ1-1; D is possibly TRBD1 (5 bases). Germline CDR1 and CDR2: SGHVS and FQNEAQ. The V and J ends lost 1 base and 11 bases respectively, with 14 bases between them. The CDR3 length is 13 residues. The chain's CDR3 is CASSLDEGRRAFF. CDR3 nucleotides: TGTGCCAGCAGCTTAGATGAGGGGCGGAGGGCTTTCTTT.

This chain joins TRBV19 and TRBJ1-6; D may be TRBD1 (5 bases). Trimming left V 6 bases short and J 7 bases short, with 10 bases between. The CDR3 consists of 13 residues. The V gene's germline CDR1 is LNHDA and CDR2 SQIVND (reference sequence). The CDR3 region is CASSGTENSPLHF. CDR3 coding DNA: TGTGCCAGTAGCGGGACCGAGAATTCACCCCTCCACTTT.

This sequence joins TRBV5-4 and TRBJ2-2; D gene ambiguous. Germline V gene sequence: CDR1 SGHNT, CDR2 YYREEE (reference sequence). The CDR3 contains 14 residues. V lost 3 bases to trimming and J lost 1 base, with 7 bases between them. CDR3 nucleotides: TGTGCCAGCAGCTCAGCACGGAACACCGGGGAGCTGTTTTTT. Amino acid sequence: CASSSARNTGELFF.

J is TRBJ1-1 and V is TRBV19, with D possibly matching TRBD1 (5 bases). Germline V CDR1 and CDR2: LNHDA, SQIVND (reference sequence). V shed 2 bases and J shed 4 bases, with 14 bases lying between them. CDR3 length: 15 residues. The CDR3 DNA sequence: TGTGCCAGTAGTATAACGGGGCAGGTGATCACTGAAGCTTTCTTT. Amino acids: CASSITGQVITEAFF.

This chain joins TRBV11-2 and TRBJ2-5; 14 bases match TRBD2. V shed 1 base, J shed 6 bases, and the junction held 7 bases outside the gene matches. There are 17 residues in the CDR3. The germline CDR1 and CDR2 sequences are SGHAT and FQNNGV. The CDR3 nucleotides read TGTGCCAGCAGCTTAGGACTAGCGGGAGGGAGGGCGAAGACCCAGTACTTC. This codes for CASSLGLAGGRAKTQYF.

The chain uses TRBV30 and TRBJ2-1; D is perhaps TRBD2 (5 bases). CDR3 length equals 13 residues. The germline V gene has CDR1 GTSNPN and CDR2 SVGIG (reference sequence). Trimming pared 3 bases from V and 7 bases from J, leaving 13 bases between. The CDR3 loop reads CAWRASPSNEQFF. The CDR3 coding sequence is TGTGCCTGGAGGGCTAGCCCATCGAATGAGCAGTTCTTC.

CDR3 amino acids: CASSVSGPTDTQYF. For the CDR3, the DNA is TGTGCCAGTAGTGTAAGCGGGCCCACAGATACGCAGTATTTT. The chain employs TRBV19 and TRBJ2-3; weak D call: TRBD2 (6 bases). V lost 5 bases to trimming and J lost 2 bases, with 11 bases between them. The CDR3 extends over 14 amino acids. CDR1 is LNHDA and CDR2 is SQIVND in the germline V gene (reference sequence).

The V and J genes are TRBV6-5 and TRBJ2-3, with 12 nucleotides matching TRBD2. The length of the CDR3 is 13 residues. J lost 5 bases, V lost 11 bases, and 5 bases had no gene match. Germline CDR1 is MNHEY and CDR2 is SVGAGI. CDR3 DNA: TGTGCCGGTAAGACTAGCGGGAGAGATACGCAGTATTTT. It specifies CAGKTSGRDTQYF.

The rearrangement joins TRBV29-1 to TRBJ2-1; D is undetermined. Germline-derived CDR1 and CDR2 are SQVTM and ANQGSEA. The CDR3 length is 16 residues. V shed 0 bases and J shed 6 bases, with 18 bases lying between them. CDR3 DNA: TGCAGCGTTGAAGATAAAAGACCCCGGGTGGGCAATGAGCAGTTCTTC. Translated: CSVEDKRPRVGNEQFF.

The chain links TRBV28 to TRBJ1-2; TRBD1 might be the D (5 bases). The V end lost 2 bases, the J end lost 5 bases, and 12 bases lay between the germline ends. The CDR3 spans 14 residues. Germline CDR1 is MDHEN and CDR2 is SYDVKM. CDR3 DNA sequence: TGTGCCAGCAGTTTAATCGTCCGGGGGTATGGCTACACCTTC. Protein: CASSLIVRGYGYTF.

The rearrangement joins TRBV11-3 to TRBJ2-1; D not resolved. The CDR3 totals 15 residues. V was trimmed by 5 bases and J by 0 bases, leaving 11 bases between them. CDR1 and CDR2 from the germline V gene are SGHNT and YENEEA. The CDR3 nucleotides are TGTGCCAGCAGCGCGTACAAGAGCTCCTACAATGAGCAGTTCTTC. This sequence encodes CASSAYKSSYNEQFF. Looking up the rest from reference TRBV11-3 and TRBJ2-1 gives the full variable domain: EAGVVQSPRYKIIEKKQPVAFWCNPISGHNTLYWYLQNLGQGPELLIRYENEEAVDDSQLPKDRFSAERLKGVDSTLKIQPAELGDSAVYLCASSAYKSSYNEQFFGPGTRLTVL.

The rearrangement joins TRBV5-1 to TRBJ2-3, with D possibly matching TRBD1 (6 bases). Germline V gives CDR1 SGHRS, CDR2 YFSETQ. Trimming left V 7 bases short and J 1 base short, with 19 bases between. The CDR3 length is 16 residues. The CDR3 region has the DNA TGCGCCAGCCGCCGACTATTAAGACAGGGCACAGATACGCAGTATTTT. Its protein product is CASRRLLRQGTDTQYF.

This clone is a singleton in its sample. This chain uses TRBV30 with TRBJ1-5; D ambiguous. The germline gives CDR1 GTSNPN, CDR2 SVGIG (reference sequence). CDR3 length equals 18 residues. Trimming took off 0 bases at V and 3 bases at J, with 21 bases between the two ends. DNA of the CDR3: TGTGCCTGGAGTGTATCCCGCCGCGCGAGGGCCGACAATCAGCCCCAGCATTTT. It yields the protein CAWSVSRRARADNQPQHF.

This rearrangement joins TRBV4-1 to TRBJ1-2; D is ambiguous. The CDR3 loop spans 15 amino acids. V lost 2 bases and J lost 3, with 13 bases in between. Germline loops: CDR1 MGHRA, CDR2 YSYEKL. The CDR3 nucleotides read TGCGCCAGCAGCCAACCTCCTTCAGGTGACTATGGCTACACCTTC. It encodes CASSQPPSGDYGYTF.

The rearrangement joins TRBV18 to TRBJ1-2; D is undetermined. Germline V gene sequence: CDR1 KGHSH, CDR2 LQKENI. The V and J ends lost 3 bases and 11 bases respectively, with 13 bases between them. The CDR3 spans 12 residues. CDR3 coding DNA: TGTGCCAGCTCACCCTACGAATTGGTGTACACCTTC. Its protein product is CASSPYELVYTF.

This chain joins TRBV2 and TRBJ1-5, with D perhaps TRBD1 (6 bases). This CDR3 contains 16 residues. Trimming left V 6 bases short and J 0 bases short, with 15 bases between. Germline CDR1 reads SNHLY; CDR2 reads FYNNEI. CDR3 nucleotides: TGTGCCAGCAGGACGGGTGGGGGCTATAGCAATCAGCCCCAGCATTTT. This gives the protein CASRTGGGYSNQPQHF.

The V call is TRBV6-4, the J call TRBJ1-3; D remains unclear. The CDR3 is 16 residues long. Germline V gives CDR1 MRHNA, CDR2 SNTAGT. Trimming left V 6 bases short and J 0 bases short, with 15 bases between. CDR3 amino acids: CASRPRLGYSGNTIYF. In nucleotides, the CDR3 is TGTGCCAGCAGACCAAGACTGGGTTACTCTGGAAACACCATATATTTT.

The V gene is TRBV21-1, the J gene TRBJ1-2. TRBV21-1 is termed a pseudogene. There are 13 residues in the CDR3. The DNA of the CDR3 is TGTGCCAGCAAAGGAAACTCCCCAACCGGCTACACCTTC. This sequence encodes CASKGNSPTGYTF.

The CDR3: CASSLDGATDTQYF. The CDR3 DNA follows: TGTGCCAGCAGCTTAGACGGGGCTACAGATACGCAGTATTTT. This rearrangement joins TRBV7-3 to TRBJ2-3, with D perhaps being TRBD1 or TRBD2 (5 bases each). The V gene's germline CDR1 is SGHTA and CDR2 FQGTGA. Between the trimmed V and J ends, which lost 2 bases and 3 bases, there was a span of 9 bases. This CDR3 has 14 residues.

The rearrangement uses TRBV3-1 (or the pseudogene TRBV3-2) and TRBJ2-5; 10 bases agree with TRBD2. V gave up 5 bases and J gave up 3 bases; unmatched junction bases: 9. Germline assignment: CDR1 LGHDT and CDR2 YNNKEL (reference sequence). The CDR3 length is 16 residues. The CDR3 reads CASSRETSGAEETQYF. The CDR3 DNA reads TGTGCCAGCAGCAGGGAAACTAGCGGGGCAGAAGAGACCCAGTACTTC.

V is TRBV6-6 and J is TRBJ2-7, with a possible D match to TRBD2 (6 bases). The CDR3 extends over 16 amino acids. The V and J ends lost 2 bases and 2 bases respectively, with 16 bases between them. Germline values: CDR1 MNHNY, CDR2 SVGAGI (reference sequence). The CDR3 loop reads CASSYPTGVGTYEQYF. CDR3 coding DNA: TGTGCCAGCAGTTACCCGACGGGGGTTGGGACCTACGAGCAGTACTTC.

The chain carries TRBV19 and TRBJ1-5; D ambiguous. Trimming took 3 bases from V and 0 from J, leaving 9 bases between them. Germline lookup yields CDR1 LNHDA and CDR2 SQIVND (reference sequence). The CDR3 has 15 residues. The CDR3 bases are TGTGCCAGTAGTATCGGCCGGCATAGCAATCAGCCCCAGCATTTT. It encodes CASSIGRHSNQPQHF.

The chain combines TRBV19 with TRBJ1-5, with 8 nucleotides matching TRBD1. The CDR3 is made up of 16 amino acids. Per germline, CDR1 LNHDA and CDR2 SQIVND (reference sequence). V lost 9 bases to trimming and J lost 4 bases; unmatched junction nucleotides: 14. The CDR3 reads CASKSDRDRWNQPQHF. The CDR3 DNA reads TGTGCCAGCAAAAGTGACCGGGACAGGTGGAATCAGCCCCAGCATTTT.

Only a few counts were recorded for this clone. The chain links TRBV7-3 to TRBJ1-6, with 7 bases matching TRBD1. With V trimmed by 5 bases and J by 9 bases, 10 bases remained unmatched. CDR1 is SGHTA, CDR2 FQGTGA, per germline. CDR3 size: 15 residues. The CDR3 sequence: CASSRSGTVFSPLHF. The CDR3, as DNA: TGTGCCAGCAGCCGTAGCGGGACAGTTTTTTCACCCCTCCACTTT.

The chain carries TRBV6-2 or TRBV6-3 and TRBJ2-7; 7 nucleotides line up with TRBD1. Germline V gene sequence: CDR1 MNHEY, CDR2 SVGEGT. Unmatched junction bases numbered 9, after V lost 3 bases and J lost 4 bases. The CDR3 covers 15 residues. The CDR3 sequence: CASSYQRGGGYEQYF. The CDR3 region has the DNA TGTGCCAGCAGTTATCAGCGAGGGGGCGGATACGAGCAGTACTTC.

The V gene is TRBV18, the J gene TRBJ2-7, with D possibly TRBD1 on 6 matching bases. The germline V gene encodes CDR1 KGHSH and CDR2 LQKENI. The CDR3 is 14 residues long. The V and J ends lost 1 base and 4 bases respectively, with 11 bases between them. CDR3: CASSPLGQWYEQYF. CDR3 DNA sequence: TGTGCCAGCTCACCACTAGGACAGTGGTACGAGCAGTACTTC.

The sample holds one count of this clone. The chain employs TRBV18 and TRBJ1-1, with TRBD1 as a possible D gene (5 bases). This CDR3 spans 15 amino acids. The germline V and J ends were trimmed by 2 bases and 1 base, with 11 bases remaining between them. Germline V gene lookup returns CDR1 KGHSH and CDR2 LQKENI. Here the CDR3 reads CASSPGAHANTEAFF. The CDR3 DNA reads as TGTGCCAGCTCACCAGGGGCTCATGCGAACACTGAAGCTTTCTTT.